The 26 T cell receptor beta chains given below trace back to one sample, sequenced in a study of shared clonotypes between healthy human individuals. TCRdb's copy holds only in-frame clones and misses some; the assay was immunoSEQ multiplex PCR. There are about half a million clones in the sample; around 80% occur only once, and 10% to 15% lies in the top ten. Sequences were obtained from PBMCs. These receptors came from a woman aged 40 to 49 in good health. Some clones in this sample may be carry-over from other donors' samples.

On this clone itself: Since a much larger clone is just one base distant, this may be a read error. V and J are TRBV11-2 and TRBJ1-3; D is perhaps TRBD1 (5 bases). The ends were cut back, 5 bases at V and 7 bases at J, with 15 bases in the middle. This CDR3 spans 14 amino acids. CDR1 is SGHAT, CDR2 FQNNGV, per germline. The DNA for the CDR3 is TGTGCCAGCAGCCCTATGTCCAGGGCGAACACCATATATTTT. Protein product: CASSPMSRANTIYF. The whole variable domain, remainder taken from reference TRBV11-2 and TRBJ1-3, is EAGVAQSPRYKIIEKRQSVAFWCNPISGHATLYWYQQILGQGPKLLIQFQNNGVVDDSQLPKDRFSAERLKGVDSTLKIQPAKLEDSAVYLCASSPMSRANTIYFGEGSWLTVV.

The chain recombines TRBV11-3 with TRBJ2-1; TRBD1 aligns across 8 bases. V dropped 5 bases and J dropped 12; count of bases not matched to a gene: 9. The length of the CDR3 is 13 residues. Germline CDR1 and CDR2: SGHNT and YENEEA. This chain's CDR3 is CASSVATQGAQFF. As DNA, the CDR3 is TGTGCCAGCAGCGTAGCTACCCAGGGGGCGCAGTTCTTC.

The chain links TRBV11-2 to TRBJ2-2; D tentatively fits TRBD1 or TRBD2 (5 bases each). The V gene's germline CDR1 is SGHAT and CDR2 FQNNGV. The CDR3 is 16 amino acids. The V end was cut by 5 bases, the J end by 7 bases, with 20 bases between. As DNA, the CDR3 is TGTGCCAGCAGCGATTTCGGGCGGGTTGGGGGCGGGGAGCTGTTTTTT. This gives the protein CASSDFGRVGGGELFF. Looking up the rest from reference TRBV11-2 and TRBJ2-2 gives the full variable domain: EAGVAQSPRYKIIEKRQSVAFWCNPISGHATLYWYQQILGQGPKLLIQFQNNGVVDDSQLPKDRFSAERLKGVDSTLKIQPAKLEDSAVYLCASSDFGRVGGGELFFGEGSRLTVL.

The chain combines TRBV9 with TRBJ2-7, with D perhaps being TRBD1 or TRBD2 (5 bases each). The CDR3 is 14 amino acids. Germline-derived CDR1 and CDR2 are SGDLS and YYNGEE. The V end lost 0 bases, the J end lost 4 bases, and 11 bases lay between the germline ends. The CDR3 nucleotides read TGTGCCAGCAGCGTAGGAGGGGAGCCTTACGAGCAGTACTTC. Its translation is CASSVGGEPYEQYF.

The rearrangement uses TRBV11-3 and TRBJ2-1; no definite D call. Germline CDR1 reads SGHNT; CDR2 reads YENEEA. Trimming took 0 bases from V and 7 from J, leaving 1 base between them. The CDR3 contains 11 residues. The CDR3 DNA follows: TGTGCCAGCAGCTTAGAGAATGAGCAGTTCTTC. Its protein product is CASSLENEQFF.

The J gene is TRBJ1-2, the V gene TRBV19, with 12 bases aligning to TRBD1. V lost 6 bases and J lost 8; bases outside the gene matches: 10. Germline V lookup: CDR1 LNHDA, CDR2 SQIVND (reference sequence). The CDR3 length is 15 residues. The CDR3 reads CASRKPGQGAGGYTF. The CDR3 bases are TGTGCCAGTAGGAAACCGGGACAGGGGGCGGGAGGCTACACCTTC.

The J gene is TRBJ2-1, the V gene TRBV5-8; TRBD1 matches at 8 bases. The CDR3 runs 14 residues. Germline V gene sequence: CDR1 SGHTS, CDR2 YDEGEE. Germline trimming cut 0 bases from V and 9 bases from J; bases unmatched to any gene: 5. As DNA, the CDR3 is TGTGCCAGCAGCTTGGATCAGGGGGCAAGTGAGCAGTTCTTC. Its translation: CASSLDQGASEQFF.

The chain uses TRBV5-4 and TRBJ1-1; 7 bases are a match to TRBD1. The CDR3 contains 14 residues. CDR1 SGHNT and CDR2 YYREEE come from the germline V gene (reference sequence). J gave up 3 bases and V 4 bases, and 6 bases lay outside the gene matches. This CDR3 reads CASSPGQLDTEAFF. CDR3 in DNA: TGTGCCAGCAGCCCGGGACAGCTGGACACTGAAGCTTTCTTT.

This clone has just a few counts. The V gene is TRBV28, the J gene TRBJ2-4; D uncertain. Germline CDR1 is MDHEN and CDR2 is SYDVKM. Trimming removed 6 bases from V and 8 bases from J, with 14 bases in between. This CDR3 spans 13 amino acids. The CDR3: CASRRAPVDIQYF. In DNA, the CDR3 is TGTGCCAGCAGAAGGGCCCCGGTGGACATTCAGTACTTC.

The rearrangement links TRBV7-8 to TRBJ2-7; D gene unclear. CDR1 and CDR2 (germline): SGHVS, FQNEAQ. V lost 5 bases, J lost 6 bases, and 14 bases lay in between. The CDR3 sequence is 13 residues long. The CDR3 DNA follows: TGTGCCAGCAGCCTCGACACGGCAGTCGAGCAGTACTTC. This gives the protein CASSLDTAVEQYF.

The rearrangement joins TRBV6-5 to TRBJ2-5; D is perhaps TRBD2 (6 bases). The J call is in doubt because the DNA end fits TRBJ2-7 better. The CDR3 totals 14 residues. In germline, CDR1 is MNHEY, CDR2 SVGAGI. The CDR3 DNA reads TGTGCCAGCAGTTACTCGGGTGGGAGGTACGAGCAGTACTTC. This gives the protein CASSYSGGRYEQYF.

The chain couples TRBV7-3 to TRBJ2-7, with a tentative D call TRBD2 (5 bases). This CDR3 is 14 amino acids long. Germline V gene sequence: CDR1 SGHTA, CDR2 FQGTGA. Trimming pared 5 bases from V and 3 bases from J, leaving 14 bases between. The CDR3 is CASSTKRRGYEQYF. The CDR3 region has the DNA TGTGCCAGCAGCACCAAGCGGCGAGGCTACGAGCAGTACTTC.

This chain uses TRBV4-2 with TRBJ2-3; D possibly corresponds to TRBD2 (6 bases). V was cut by 2 bases and J by 0 bases, with 15 bases left in between. The CDR3 is made up of 17 amino acids. From germline, CDR1 is LGHNA and CDR2 YNFKEQ. The CDR3 is CASSQRGAFVSTDTQYF. The CDR3 nucleotides are TGTGCCAGCAGCCAACGCGGGGCGTTCGTTAGCACAGATACGCAGTATTTT.

The chain has TRBV7-2 and TRBJ1-1; D is ambiguous. V lost 4 bases, J lost 0 bases, and 6 bases lay in between. The CDR3 has 13 residues. Germline V gene sequence: CDR1 SGHTA, CDR2 FQGNSA. The CDR3 bases are TGTGCCAGCAGCTGGAGCATGAACACTGAAGCTTTCTTT. It specifies CASSWSMNTEAFF.

The chain joins TRBV6-6 to TRBJ1-3; a possible D gene is TRBD1 (5 bases). V was trimmed by 8 bases and J by 4 bases, leaving 15 bases between them. CDR1 is MNHNY and CDR2 is SVGAGI in the germline V gene (reference sequence). This CDR3 is 14 amino acids long. In DNA, the CDR3 is TGTGCCAGCGCAATAAGTGGGGCGGGAAACACCATATATTTT. Amino acids: CASAISGAGNTIYF.

The chain uses TRBV28 and TRBJ1-2; D gene uncertain. CDR3 size: 12 residues. Between the trimmed V and J ends, which lost 3 bases and 7 bases, there was a span of 9 bases. CDR1 and CDR2 from the germline V gene are MDHEN and SYDVKM. The CDR3 region has the DNA TGTGCCAGCAGTTTCGCCCGTAGTGGCTACACCTTC. It codes for CASSFARSGYTF.

This clone occurred once. This likely came from a read error, as a far larger clone is one base away. The sample holds other DNA sequences that translate to the same CDR3. The chain carries TRBV18 and TRBJ2-5; 14 bases align to TRBD2. The J call may be in error: the DNA end matches TRBJ2-7 better. CDR3 length: 19 residues. CDR1 is KGHSH, CDR2 LQKENI, per germline. The CDR3 DNA follows: TGTGCCAGCTCACCACCCTACTCGGGACTAGCGGGAGATCTGAACGAGCAGTACTTC. The encoded protein is CASSPPYSGLAGDLNEQYF.

There are a few counts of this clone. V is TRBV27 and J is TRBJ1-2, with D possibly matching TRBD1 (5 bases). The germline CDR1 and CDR2 sequences are MNHEY and SMNVEV (reference sequence). V dropped 3 bases and J dropped 5 bases, with 10 bases sitting between them. The CDR3 contains 13 residues. The CDR3 nucleotides read TGTGCCAGCAGTTTTCGCGGGGGATATGGCTACACCTTC. Amino acid sequence: CASSFRGGYGYTF.

The CDR3 DNA is TGTGCCAGTAGTAAGGACAGGAATACCTACGAGCAGTACTTC. Encoded protein: CASSKDRNTYEQYF. This chain connects TRBV19 to TRBJ2-7; TRBD1 agrees at 7 bases. J was trimmed by 2 bases and V by 4 bases; bases with no gene match: 5. CDR3 length: 14 residues. From germline, CDR1 is LNHDA and CDR2 SQIVND (reference sequence).

The rearrangement joins TRBV2 to TRBJ2-3, with 9 nucleotides matching TRBD2. This CDR3 region has 15 residues. The V and J ends lost 3 bases and 3 bases, in that order; junction bases with no gene match: 4. The germline CDR1 and CDR2 sequences are SNHLY and FYNNEI. CDR3 amino acids: CASSEREGRTDTQYF. CDR3 DNA: TGTGCCAGCAGTGAGCGGGAGGGCCGAACAGATACGCAGTATTTT.

V gene TRBV19 combines with J gene TRBJ1-2; D gene ambiguous. This CDR3 contains 14 residues. Germline V gene data show CDR1 as LNHDA and CDR2 as SQIVND (reference sequence). V shed 9 bases and J shed 7 bases, with 21 bases lying between them. CDR3 protein: CASLAHPAAIGYTF. The CDR3 DNA reads TGTGCCAGCCTAGCCCACCCGGCGGCTATTGGCTACACCTTC.

The rearrangement joins TRBV2 to TRBJ2-1, with D possibly being TRBD1 (6 bases). The V gene's germline CDR1 is SNHLY and CDR2 FYNNEI. This CDR3 comprises 13 residues. V was cut by 6 bases and J by 9 bases, with 15 bases left in between. CDR3 sequence reads: CASSIRDRREQFF. The DNA for the CDR3 is TGTGCCAGCAGCATTCGTGACAGGCGTGAGCAGTTCTTC.

This chain joins TRBV9 and TRBJ1-2; 7 positions match TRBD1. CDR3 size: 15 residues. Germline CDR1 SGDLS, CDR2 YYNGEE. Germline trimming cut 3 bases from V and 6 bases from J; bases unmatched to any gene: 11. CDR3 sequence reads: CASSAEDRAIDGYTF. The CDR3 region has the DNA TGTGCCAGCAGCGCAGAAGACAGGGCAATCGATGGCTACACCTTC.

The V call is TRBV30, the J call TRBJ2-7; TRBD1 aligns across 8 bases. V trimming: 5 bases; J trimming: 4 bases; junction bases outside the gene matches: 13. CDR3 length: 15 residues. The V gene's germline CDR1 is GTSNPN and CDR2 SVGIG (reference sequence). The CDR3 nucleotides are TGTGCCTGGGCAAAGGGCTTACAGGGGGGATACGAGCAGTACTTC. Its translation: CAWAKGLQGGYEQYF.

The chain is built from TRBV2 and TRBJ2-2, with D tentatively TRBD1 (5 bases). Germline V gene lookup returns CDR1 SNHLY and CDR2 FYNNEI. V lost 3 bases, J lost 0 bases, and 8 bases lay in between. The CDR3 has 15 amino acids. The CDR3, as DNA: TGTGCCAGCAGTGAGTCAGGGTCGAACACCGGGGAGCTGTTTTTT. Amino acids: CASSESGSNTGELFF.

This clone was seen only a few times. CDR3 in amino acids: CASSLSLQGGYTF. The CDR3 DNA reads TGTGCCAGCAGTTTATCTCTACAGGGTGGCTACACCTTC. The chain employs TRBV27 and TRBJ1-2; a possible D gene is TRBD1 (6 bases). CDR1 is MNHEY, CDR2 SMNVEV, per germline (reference sequence). The germline V and J ends were trimmed by 0 bases and 7 bases, with 9 bases remaining between them. CDR3 size: 13 residues.